This T cell receptor beta chain was identified in a study of immune cell composition in non-small cell lung cancer. Study-wide context: Histologic subtype was mainly adenocarcinoma or squamous cell carcinoma.

Measured with immunoSEQ multiplex PCR; TCRdb has only the in-frame clones, and not every one. In the table there are approximately 4,600 clones, around 78% of which are singletons. Study-wide results and caveats: In adenocarcinoma, maximal tumour-associated clone frequency tracked TIL tumour reactivity. Shared sequences between tumour-reactive and dominant in vivo clones were not proven. Lung squamous cell carcinoma tumours had significantly higher top 10 clone scores and productive clonality than lung adenocarcinoma.

Regarding this clone: Its antigen remains unknown.

There are 11 residues in the CDR3. Per the germline V gene, CDR1 is MDHEN and CDR2 is SYDVKM. Trimming left V 6 bases short and J 8 bases short, with 10 bases between. The J gene is TRBJ1-2, the V gene TRBV28; D remains ambiguous. The TCR sequence derives from a human donor with non-small cell lung cancer. Sequencing used lung tumor tissue. The CDR3 loop is CASSIGRGYTF. The CDR3 coding sequence is TGTGCCAGCAGCATAGGGAGAGGCTACACCTTC.